The rows below give T cell receptor beta chains drawn from one sample of a study of T-cell reconstitution after alpha-beta-depleted transplantation in children. Using its own MiXCR run on the PCR reads, TCRdb lists one record per CDR3 protein. The sample has fewer than 700,000 distinct CDR3 sequences; 10% to 15% are singletons. The sample in question was PBMCs, mostly from graft donor cells, obtained 360 days after TCRalphabeta/CD19-depleted stem cell transplant. Receptors were obtained from a male patient aged 10 to 17 who had a stem cell transplant for acute myeloid leukemia, so the T cells may come from the graft donor. Both conserved end residues are part of each CDR3. The D gene is left open where the match is weak. For some rows the clone size is stated as once, few or many, or as a class when expanded; others skip it.

J | D | size | V | DNA | CDR3
TRBJ2-5 | TRBD1 | few | TRBV5-1 | TGCGCCAGCAGCCCTCGGGACAGGGGGCGCAGGATGGAGAGCGAGACCCAGTACTTC | CASSPRDRGRRMESETQYF
TRBJ2-2 | TRBD2 | . | TRBV27 | TGTGCCAGCAACCCAGCGGGAGGGCCGACCGGGGAGCTGTTTTTT | CASNPAGGPTGELFF
TRBJ1-1 | TRBD1 | many | TRBV7-9 | TGTGCCAGCACCAGGGGGCTTACTGAAGCTTTCTTT | CASTRGLTEAFF
TRBJ2-7 | . | . | TRBV28 | TGTGCCAGCAGTTTATCGGGAGTGACCTACGAGCAGTACTTC | CASSLSGVTYEQYF
TRBJ2-1 | TRBD2 | few | TRBV15 | TGTGCCACCAGGAGATTAGCGGGAAAGATCCATGAGCAGTTCTTC | CATRRLAGKIHEQFF
TRBJ2-1 | TRBD1 | few | TRBV4-2 | TGTGCCAGCAGCCAGAGGACAGGGTCTTATGAGCAGTTCTTC | CASSQRTGSYEQFF
TRBJ2-1 | . | . | TRBV15 | TGTGCCACCAGCATCCTCCGGGACGGCAGATACAATGAGCAGTTCTTC | CATSILRDGRYNEQFF
TRBJ2-5 | . | . | TRBV6-2/TRBV6-3 | TGTGCCCACTCGAGGGGGGGCGAGACCCAGTACTTC | CAHSRGGETQYF
TRBJ2-2 | TRBD2 | . | TRBV28 | TGTGCCAGCACGAGCGGGATAAACACCGGGGAGCTGTTTTTT | CASTSGINTGELFF
TRBJ2-7 | . | few | TRBV6-2/TRBV6-3 | TGTGCCAGCAGTTACTCACTCCGGATCGCCAGGCCCTCCTACGAGCAGTACTTC | CASSYSLRIARPSYEQYF
TRBJ2-1 | . | few | TRBV20-1 | TGCAGTGCTAGAGATATAATTAGGGCTTACAATGAGCAGTTCTTC | CSARDIIRAYNEQFF
TRBJ2-1 | . | . | TRBV9 | TGTGCCAGCAGCGTAGGCGGCCTGCTCTACAATGAGCAGTTCTTC | CASSVGGLLYNEQFF
TRBJ1-5 | TRBD1 | few | TRBV7-2 | TGTGCCAGCAGCTCCCGACAGGGGTGGCAGCCCCAGCATTTT | CASSSRQGWQPQHF
TRBJ2-2 | TRBD2 | . | TRBV20-1 | TGCAGTGCTAGCCGACCCGGGACTAGCGGGGTTAGGGGGGAGCTGTTTTTT | CSASRPGTSGVRGELFF
TRBJ2-7 | . | many | TRBV28 | TGTGCCAGCAGTTCCGATGAGCAGTACTTC | CASSSDEQYF
TRBJ2-5 | . | many | TRBV28 | TGTGCCAGCTCACCAGGCGGCCAAGAGACCCAGTACTTC | CASSPGGQETQYF
TRBJ2-1 | . | many | TRBV6-2/TRBV6-3 | TGTGCCAGCCGGGCCGGGACCCCCTACAATGAGCAGTTCTTC | CASRAGTPYNEQFF
TRBJ2-7 | TRBD1 | . | TRBV11-3 | TGTGCCAGCGGATCCCCTGGAAACAGGGGCTACGAGCAGTACTTC | CASGSPGNRGYEQYF
TRBJ1-1 | . | many | TRBV3-1 | TGTGCCAGCAGCGACAGACCAAACACTGAAGCTTTCTTT | CASSDRPNTEAFF
TRBJ2-5 | . | . | TRBV20-1 | TGCAGTGCTAGACCGCTGGGGCAGGGCGAAGAGACCCAGTACTTC | CSARPLGQGEETQYF
TRBJ2-1 | TRBD1 | . | TRBV29-1 | TGCAGCTTCGAGGGACAGGGGGCTTACAATGAGCAGTTCTTC | CSFEGQGAYNEQFF
TRBJ2-1 | TRBD2 | few | TRBV4-3 | TGCGCCAGCAGTTTACTAGCGGGATCTGACAATGAGCAGTTCTTC | CASSLLAGSDNEQFF
TRBJ2-1 | . | few | TRBV7-7 | TGTGCTAGCAGCTTCGGCCAGGTGACATACAATGAGCAGTTCTTC | CASSFGQVTYNEQFF
TRBJ2-1 | TRBD2 | . | TRBV4-2 | TGTGCCAGCAGCCAAGATGGAGGAGGACTAGCTGATTCCTACAATGAGCAGTTCTTC | CASSQDGGGLADSYNEQFF
TRBJ2-3 | TRBD1 | many | TRBV24-1 | TGTGCCACCAGTGAGGACAGGGGTTCGCAGTATTTT | CATSEDRGSQYF
TRBJ1-5 | . | . | TRBV28 | TGTGCCAGCAGTTTGGCCCCTGGGAGCAATCAGCCCCAGCATTTT | CASSLAPGSNQPQHF
TRBJ2-4 | . | few | TRBV12-3/TRBV12-4 | TGTGCCAGCAGTTCCCTACGACAGGCCCGGGGAAACATTCAGTACTTC | CASSSLRQARGNIQYF
TRBJ2-7 | . | . | TRBV5-1 | TGCGCCAGCAGCAGAGACACCGGGGACTACGAGCAGTACTTC | CASSRDTGDYEQYF
TRBJ2-7 | . | . | TRBV5-1 | TGCGCCAGCAGCTTGGAGGCCTACTACGAGCAGTACTTC | CASSLEAYYEQYF
TRBJ2-2 | . | many | TRBV5-1 | TGCGCCAGCAGCTTCGGCGTGAGTGCTCCAACCGGGGAGCTGTTTTTT | CASSFGVSAPTGELFF
TRBJ2-7 | TRBD2 | . | TRBV7-9 | TGTGCCAGCAGCTTACGATCGGGAGGGCCCTACGAGCAGTACTTC | CASSLRSGGPYEQYF
TRBJ2-2 | . | many | TRBV20-1 | TGCAGTGCTCGTCGGACAGCAAACACCGGGGAGCTGTTTTTT | CSARRTANTGELFF
TRBJ2-7 | TRBD1 | . | TRBV6-5 | TGTGTCAGCAGTTACTCGATCAGGGGGCGCCCCTACGAGCAGTACTTC | CVSSYSIRGRPYEQYF
TRBJ2-1 | TRBD2 | . | TRBV4-3 | TGCGCCAGCAGCCCCCTAGCGGGAAACTACAATGAGCAGTTCTTC | CASSPLAGNYNEQFF
TRBJ2-1 | TRBD2 | few | TRBV29-1 | TGCAGCGTTGAGGGCGGGGGCTCCTACAATGAGCAGTTCTTC | CSVEGGGSYNEQFF
TRBJ1-3 | . | many | TRBV12-3/TRBV12-4 | TGTGCCAGCAGCCGCCGCGCAGGGTCAGGAAACACCATATATTTT | CASSRRAGSGNTIYF
TRBJ2-1 | . | . | TRBV6-2/TRBV6-3 | TGTGCCAGCAGACTACCCGGGACTCCCTACAATGAGCAGTTCTTC | CASRLPGTPYNEQFF
TRBJ2-7 | . | few | TRBV7-8 | TGTGCCAGCACCGCCTCGACAGGTTCCTACGAGCAGTACTTC | CASTASTGSYEQYF
TRBJ2-7 | . | few | TRBV12-3/TRBV12-4 | TGTGCCAGCAGTTTGCCTGAGGTCTTGGGGTGGAAGCAGTACTTC | CASSLPEVLGWKQYF
TRBJ2-5 | TRBD2 | . | TRBV28 | TGTGCCAGCACCCTAGCGGGAGGGGGGGAGACCCAGTACTTC | CASTLAGGGETQYF